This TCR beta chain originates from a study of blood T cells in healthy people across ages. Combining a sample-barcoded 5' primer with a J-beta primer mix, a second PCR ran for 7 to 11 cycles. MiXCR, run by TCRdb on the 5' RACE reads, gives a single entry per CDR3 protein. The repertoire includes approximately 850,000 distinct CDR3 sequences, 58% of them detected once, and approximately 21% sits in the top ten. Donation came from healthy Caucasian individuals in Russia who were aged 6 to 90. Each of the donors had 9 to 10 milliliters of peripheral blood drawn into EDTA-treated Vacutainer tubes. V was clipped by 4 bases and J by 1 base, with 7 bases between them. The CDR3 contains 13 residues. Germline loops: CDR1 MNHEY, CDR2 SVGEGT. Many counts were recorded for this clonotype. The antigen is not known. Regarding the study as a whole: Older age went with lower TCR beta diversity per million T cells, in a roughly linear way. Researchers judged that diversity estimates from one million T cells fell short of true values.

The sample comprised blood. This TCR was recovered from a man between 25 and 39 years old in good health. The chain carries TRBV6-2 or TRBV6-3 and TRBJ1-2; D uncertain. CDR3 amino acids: CASSSDGNYGYTF. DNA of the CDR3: TGTGCCAGCAGTTCTGACGGTAACTATGGCTACACCTTC.